This T cell receptor beta chain stems from a study of blood T cells in healthy people across ages. Germline values: CDR1 SNHLY, CDR2 FYNNEI. The CDR3 extends over 12 amino acids. Trimming removed 6 bases at V and 5 bases at J, with 8 bases between. This clonotype was counted between two and nine times. A second PCR of roughly 7 to 11 cycles used a sample-barcoded 5' primer and a J-beta primer mix. Each CDR3 protein gets one entry after TCRdb re-called the 5' RACE reads with MiXCR. Here the sample spans approximately 730,000 distinct CDR3 sequences, 53% being singletons. The chain links TRBV2 to TRBJ2-1; D unclear. Sequencing was carried out using blood. This receptor was identified in a man older than 75 in good health. The CDR3 DNA follows: TGTGCCAGCAGGCAATGGGACAATGAGCAGTTCTTC. The encoded protein is CASRQWDNEQFF.